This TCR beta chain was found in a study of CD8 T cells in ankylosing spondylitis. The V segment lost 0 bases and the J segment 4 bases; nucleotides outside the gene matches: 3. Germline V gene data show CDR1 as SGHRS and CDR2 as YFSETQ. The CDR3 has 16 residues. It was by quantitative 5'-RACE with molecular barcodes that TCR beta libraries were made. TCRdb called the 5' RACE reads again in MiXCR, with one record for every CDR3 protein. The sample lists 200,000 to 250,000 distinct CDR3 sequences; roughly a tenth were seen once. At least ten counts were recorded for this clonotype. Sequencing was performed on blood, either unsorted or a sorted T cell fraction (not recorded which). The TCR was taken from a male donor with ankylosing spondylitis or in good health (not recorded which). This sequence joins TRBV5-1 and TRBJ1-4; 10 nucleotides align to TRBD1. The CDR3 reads CASSLARDRGNEKLFF. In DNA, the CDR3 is TGCGCCAGCAGCTTGGCCCGGGACAGGGGTAATGAAAAACTGTTTTTT.